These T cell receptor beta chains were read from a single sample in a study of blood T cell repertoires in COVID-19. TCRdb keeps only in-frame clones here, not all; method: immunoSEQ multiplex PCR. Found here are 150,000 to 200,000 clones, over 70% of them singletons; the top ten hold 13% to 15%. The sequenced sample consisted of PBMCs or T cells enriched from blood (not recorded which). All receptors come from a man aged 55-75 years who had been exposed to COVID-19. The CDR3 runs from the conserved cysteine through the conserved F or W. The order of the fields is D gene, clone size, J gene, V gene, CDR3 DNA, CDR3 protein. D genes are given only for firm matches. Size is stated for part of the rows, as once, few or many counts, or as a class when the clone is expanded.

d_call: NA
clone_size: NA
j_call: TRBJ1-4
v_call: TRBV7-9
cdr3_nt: TGTGCCAGCAGCACCTCGGGACAAAGGGGAGAAAAACTGTTTTTT
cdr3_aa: CASSTSGQRGEKLFF

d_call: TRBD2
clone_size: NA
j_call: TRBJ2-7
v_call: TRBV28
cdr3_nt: TGTGCCAGCAGTCCAGTCGGACTAGCGGGGGACTACGAGCAGTACTTC
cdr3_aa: CASSPVGLAGDYEQYF

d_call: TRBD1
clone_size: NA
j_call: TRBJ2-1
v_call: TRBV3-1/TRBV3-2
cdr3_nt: TGTGCCAGCAGAGACAGGGGGCTTAACAATGAGCAGTTCTTC
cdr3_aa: CASRDRGLNNEQFF

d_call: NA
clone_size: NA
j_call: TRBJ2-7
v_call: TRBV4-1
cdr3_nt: TGCGCCAGCAGCCAACCAGGCGAGTATACCTACGAGCAGTACTTC
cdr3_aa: CASSQPGEYTYEQYF

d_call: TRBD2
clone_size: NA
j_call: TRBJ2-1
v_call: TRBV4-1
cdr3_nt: TGCGCCAGCAGCCAAGAGCTAGCGGGAGGTCCCCCTTACAATGAGCAGTTCTTC
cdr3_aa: CASSQELAGGPPYNEQFF

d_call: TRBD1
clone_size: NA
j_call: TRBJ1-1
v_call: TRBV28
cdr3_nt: TGTGCCAGCCGCCGGGACAGGGTTACTGAAGCTTTCTTT
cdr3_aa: CASRRDRVTEAFF

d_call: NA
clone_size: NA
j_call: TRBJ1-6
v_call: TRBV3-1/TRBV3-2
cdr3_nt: TGTGCCAGCAGCAAGTGCAATCCCATCATACATCATAATTCACCCCTCCACTTT
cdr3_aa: CASSKCNPIIHHNSPLHF

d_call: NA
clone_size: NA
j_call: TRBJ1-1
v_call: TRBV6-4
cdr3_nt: TGTGCCATTACGCAGGGAAGGAGAACTGAAGCTTTCTTT
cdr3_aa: CAITQGRRTEAFF

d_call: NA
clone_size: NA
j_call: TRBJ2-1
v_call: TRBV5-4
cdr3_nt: TGTGCCAGCAGCCCTCCCCGAGCTAGCACGTCCTACAATGAGCAGTTCTTC
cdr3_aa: CASSPPRASTSYNEQFF

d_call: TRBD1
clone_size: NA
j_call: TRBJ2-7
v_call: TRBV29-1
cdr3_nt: TGCAGCGTTGTAAACAGGGGGCCAAGGAGCGCCTACGAGCAGTACTTC
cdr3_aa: CSVVNRGPRSAYEQYF

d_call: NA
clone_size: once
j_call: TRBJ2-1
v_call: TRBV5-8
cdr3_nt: TGTGCCAGCAGCTTGGTTCTAGGGGTCTACAATGAGCAGTTCTTC
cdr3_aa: CASSLVLGVYNEQFF

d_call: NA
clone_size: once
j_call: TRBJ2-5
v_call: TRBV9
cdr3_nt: TGTGCCAGCAGCCCTATAGACAGGTCCCAAGAGACCCAGTACTTC
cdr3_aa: CASSPIDRSQETQYF

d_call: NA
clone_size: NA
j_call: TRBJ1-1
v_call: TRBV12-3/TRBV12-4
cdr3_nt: TGTGCCAGCAGTTTAGGGGACATTGAAGCTTTCTTT
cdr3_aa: CASSLGDIEAFF

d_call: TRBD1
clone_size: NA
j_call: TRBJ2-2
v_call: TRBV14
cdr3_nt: TGTGCCAGCAGCCGGCGGACAGGGGGAACCGGGGAGCTGTTTTTT
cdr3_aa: CASSRRTGGTGELFF

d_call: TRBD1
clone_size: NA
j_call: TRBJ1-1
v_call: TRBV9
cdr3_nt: TGTGCCAGCAGCGAGGGGACAGGCGCGAACACTGAAGCTTTCTTT
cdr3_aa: CASSEGTGANTEAFF

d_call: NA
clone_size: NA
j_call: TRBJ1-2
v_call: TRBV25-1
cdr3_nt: TGTGCCAGCAGTGAAACAGGAAGGGATTCTAGCTACACCTTC
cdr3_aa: CASSETGRDSSYTF

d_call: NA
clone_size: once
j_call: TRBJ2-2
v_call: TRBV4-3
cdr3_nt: TGCGCCAGCAGCCAAGTCGGGGGCACCGGGGAGCTGTTTTTT
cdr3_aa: CASSQVGGTGELFF

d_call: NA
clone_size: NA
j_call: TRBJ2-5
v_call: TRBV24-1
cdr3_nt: TGTGCCACCAGTGATACCCGGACAGCCCAAGAGACCCAGTACTTC
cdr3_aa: CATSDTRTAQETQYF

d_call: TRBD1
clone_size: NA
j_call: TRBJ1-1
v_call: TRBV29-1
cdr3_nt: TGCAGCGTTGACGGCCCAGGGGGCACTGAAGCTTTCTTT
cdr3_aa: CSVDGPGGTEAFF

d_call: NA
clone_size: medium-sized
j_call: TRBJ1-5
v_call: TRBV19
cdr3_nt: TGTGCCAGTAGTATTAGCCCCCCGGGTCAGCCCCAGCATTTT
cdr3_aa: CASSISPPGQPQHF

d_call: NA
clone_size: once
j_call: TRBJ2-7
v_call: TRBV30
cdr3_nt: TGTGCCTGGAGTGTGCTTTTGAATGAAAGGGGGTCCGAGCAGTACTTC
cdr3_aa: CAWSVLLNERGSEQYF

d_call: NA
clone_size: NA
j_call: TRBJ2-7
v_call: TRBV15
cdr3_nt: TGTGCCACCAGCAGAGCCGGCGGAAGCTCCTACGAGCAGTACTTC
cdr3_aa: CATSRAGGSSYEQYF

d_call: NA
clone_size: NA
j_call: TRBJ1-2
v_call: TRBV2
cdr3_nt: TGTGCCAGCAGTCTACAGGCAGGCAGAGGTGGCTACACCTTC
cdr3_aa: CASSLQAGRGGYTF

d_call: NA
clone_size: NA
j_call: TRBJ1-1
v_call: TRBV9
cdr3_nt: TGTGCCAGCCCCCCGGGGGGTATGAACACTGAAGCTTTCTTT
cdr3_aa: CASPPGGMNTEAFF

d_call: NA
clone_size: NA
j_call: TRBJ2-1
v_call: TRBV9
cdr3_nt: TGTGCCAGCAGCGTAGTCGGGGGAAGGGATGAGCAGTTCTTC
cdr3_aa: CASSVVGGRDEQFF

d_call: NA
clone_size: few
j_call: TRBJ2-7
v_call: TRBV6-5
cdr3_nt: TGTGCCAGCAGAGGAGCCGGGTCTACTACGAGCGAGCAGTACTTC
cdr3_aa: CASRGAGSTTSEQYF

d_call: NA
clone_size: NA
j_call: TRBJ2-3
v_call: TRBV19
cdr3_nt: TGTGCCAGTAGTTCGCCATTAGCGAGATCACCAGGTACGCAGTATTTT
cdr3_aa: CASSSPLARSPGTQYF

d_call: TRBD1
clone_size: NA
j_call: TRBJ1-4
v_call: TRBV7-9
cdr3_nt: TGTGCCAGCAGCAGCGGGACAGGGGCTAATGAAAAACTGTTTTTT
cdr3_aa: CASSSGTGANEKLFF

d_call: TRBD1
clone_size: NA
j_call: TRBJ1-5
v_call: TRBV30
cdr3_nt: TGTGCCTGGACAGGACAGGGGAATCAGCCCCAGCATTTT
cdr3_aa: CAWTGQGNQPQHF

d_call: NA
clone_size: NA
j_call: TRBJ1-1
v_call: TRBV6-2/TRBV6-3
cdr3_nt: TGTGCCAGCGGCCACGAGATGAACACTGAAGCTTTCTTT
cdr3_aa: CASGHEMNTEAFF

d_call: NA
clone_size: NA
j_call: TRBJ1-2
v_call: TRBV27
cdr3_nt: TGTGCCAGCAGTTTGAGGTTAGGAGTTCTCTATGGCTACACCTTC
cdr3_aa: CASSLRLGVLYGYTF

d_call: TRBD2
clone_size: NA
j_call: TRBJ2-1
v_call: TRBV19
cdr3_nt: TGTGCCAGTAGGAAGCGGGGGAACGAAGGTGAGCAGTTCTTC
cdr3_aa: CASRKRGNEGEQFF

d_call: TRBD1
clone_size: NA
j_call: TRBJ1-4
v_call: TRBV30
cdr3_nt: TGTGCCTGGAGGACAGGGCCTAATGAAAAACTGTTTTTT
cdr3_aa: CAWRTGPNEKLFF

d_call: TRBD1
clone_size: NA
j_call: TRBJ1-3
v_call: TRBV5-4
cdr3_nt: TGTGCCAGCAGTATACCGACAGGGGCTGGAAACACCATATATTTT
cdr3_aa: CASSIPTGAGNTIYF

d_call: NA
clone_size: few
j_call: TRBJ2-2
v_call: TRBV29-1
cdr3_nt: TGCAGCGTTGGGTGGCCAGGTGGAACCGGGGAGCTGTTTTTT
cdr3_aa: CSVGWPGGTGELFF

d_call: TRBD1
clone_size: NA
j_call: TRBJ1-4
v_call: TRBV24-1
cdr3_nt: TGTGCCACCAGTGACAAAAAAACAGGGGCGTTTGAAAAACTGTTTTTT
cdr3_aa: CATSDKKTGAFEKLFF

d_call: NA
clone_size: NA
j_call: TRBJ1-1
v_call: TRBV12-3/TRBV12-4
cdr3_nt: TGTGCCAGCAGCAGGAACACTGAAGCTTTCTTT
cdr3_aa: CASSRNTEAFF

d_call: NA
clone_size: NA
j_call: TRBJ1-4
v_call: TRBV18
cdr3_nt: TGTGCCAGCTCTTCAAGGCGGGGTCCTAATGAAAAACTGTTTTTT
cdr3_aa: CASSSRRGPNEKLFF

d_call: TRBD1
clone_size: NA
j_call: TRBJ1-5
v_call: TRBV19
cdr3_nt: TGTGCCAGTAGGATGGAAGGGACAGGGAATACCCCCCAGCATTTT
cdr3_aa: CASRMEGTGNTPQHF

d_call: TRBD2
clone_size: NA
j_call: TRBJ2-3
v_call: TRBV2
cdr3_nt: TGTGCCAGCAGAGCCTTTACTAGCGGGAGTTTGTTGACGCAGTATTTT
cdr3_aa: CASRAFTSGSLLTQYF

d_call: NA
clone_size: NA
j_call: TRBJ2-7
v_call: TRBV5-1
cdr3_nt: TGCGCCAGCAGCTTCGGGGCTCAGGGGCAACTTCAGCAGTACTTC
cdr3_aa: CASSFGAQGQLQQYF

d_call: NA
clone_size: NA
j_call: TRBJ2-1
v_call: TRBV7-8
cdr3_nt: TGTGCCAGCAGTCGACGGTCGAGCTCCTACAATGAGCAGTTCTTC
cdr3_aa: CASSRRSSSYNEQFF

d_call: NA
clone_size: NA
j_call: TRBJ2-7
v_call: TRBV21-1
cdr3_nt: TGTGCCAGCAGCAAAGTCGGCAGGTCTCGTTGCGAGCAGTACTTC
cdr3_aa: CASSKVGRSRCEQYF

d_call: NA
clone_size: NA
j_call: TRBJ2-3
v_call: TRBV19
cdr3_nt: TGTGCCAGCCAGACAGATCGCACAGATACGCAGTATTTT
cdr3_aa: CASQTDRTDTQYF

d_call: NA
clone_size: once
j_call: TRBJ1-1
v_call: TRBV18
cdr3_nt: TGTGCCAGCTCACCCCTAATTGGGGGGGAGAACACTGAAGCTTTCTTT
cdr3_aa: CASSPLIGGENTEAFF

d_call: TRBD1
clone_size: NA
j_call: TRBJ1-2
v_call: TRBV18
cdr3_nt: TGTGCCAGCTCACAAGGACAGGGCGGCTACACCTTC
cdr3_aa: CASSQGQGGYTF

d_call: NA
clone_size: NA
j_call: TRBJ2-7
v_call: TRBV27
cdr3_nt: TGTGCCAGCAGTTTATTGGGGCCGAATACCTACGAGCAGTACTTC
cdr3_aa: CASSLLGPNTYEQYF

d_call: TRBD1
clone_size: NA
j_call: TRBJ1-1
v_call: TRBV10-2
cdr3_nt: TGCGCCAGCAGAGGGACAGAGAACACTGAAGCTTTCTTT
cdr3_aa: CASRGTENTEAFF

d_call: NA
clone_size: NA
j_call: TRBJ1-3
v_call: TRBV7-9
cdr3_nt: TGTGCCAGCAGCGCAGGGTGGCAGGGAAGAAACACCATATATTTT
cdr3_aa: CASSAGWQGRNTIYF

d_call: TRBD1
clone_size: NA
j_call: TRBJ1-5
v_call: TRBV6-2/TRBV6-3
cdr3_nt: TGTGCCAGCAGTTTCGGCTCAGGGGGGAATCAGCCCCAGCATTTT
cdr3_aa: CASSFGSGGNQPQHF

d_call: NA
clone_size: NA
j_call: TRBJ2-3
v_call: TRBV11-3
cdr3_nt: TGTGCCAGCAGCTTAGGAGTAGGGAGCGTTACCGGCACAGATACGCAGTATTTT
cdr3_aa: CASSLGVGSVTGTDTQYF

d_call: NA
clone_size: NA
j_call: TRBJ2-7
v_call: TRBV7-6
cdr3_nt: TGTGCCAGCAGCTTAGGCCCGGGTCGGACCTACGAGCAGTACTTC
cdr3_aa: CASSLGPGRTYEQYF

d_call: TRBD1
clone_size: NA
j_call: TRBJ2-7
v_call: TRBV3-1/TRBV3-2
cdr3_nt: TGTGCCAGCAGCCTCGGGACAGGGAAAGCTTACGAGCAGTACTTC
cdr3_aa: CASSLGTGKAYEQYF